The 11 T cell receptor beta chains below were found in one sample sequenced in a study of vaccination and CD4 T cells after COVID-19. Sequencing of the DNA from cultured CD4+ T cells was carried out with the Oncomine TCR Beta short-read assay. Each CDR3 protein gets one entry after TCRdb re-called the PCR reads with MiXCR. The table includes about 5,700 distinct CDR3 sequences, almost 35% detected once. Sample treatment: roughly 10-day PBMC culture with coronavirus spike peptide pools or control peptides (ViraFEST assay). Prior to the COVID-19 pandemic (2011-2018), the unexposed donor's CD4+ T cells were collected. These receptors lack a known antigen. Sample: CD4+ T cells from blood, cultured in vitro. Source of these receptors: a human donor in good health.

The chain uses TRBV19 and TRBJ1-1; D may be TRBD1 (5 bases). CDR3 length: 14 residues. The germline V gene has CDR1 LNHDA and CDR2 SQIVND (reference sequence). The V and J ends lost 7 bases and 1 base respectively, with 13 bases between them. CDR3 sequence reads: CASTRQPSNTEAFF. The CDR3 DNA reads TGTGCCAGTACTCGACAGCCCTCGAACACTGAAGCTTTCTTT.

The gene calls are TRBV6-1 and TRBJ1-1; D is unclear. This CDR3 contains 17 residues. CDR1 MNHNS and CDR2 SASEGT come from the germline V gene. Trimming removed 4 bases from V and 4 bases from J, with 22 bases in between. The CDR3, as DNA: TGTGCCAGCAGTGCCGATCATGGGAGGACGAGTAGCACTGAAGCTTTCTTT. Residues: CASSADHGRTSSTEAFF.

Concerning this clonotype itself: An end of the junction does not agree with germline; a read error may underlie this. The rearrangement joins TRBV5-3 to TRBJ2-7; D call uncertain. TRBV5-3 is an ORF, and what it does is uncertain. The CDR3 has 14 amino acids. In DNA, the CDR3 is TGTGCCAGCAGCTTGGTCGACTCGCCCTACGAGCAGTACTTC. Its protein product is CASSLVDSPYEQYF.

The V gene is TRBV20-1, the J gene TRBJ1-1; no clear D. V gave up 3 bases and J gave up 3 bases, with 11 bases separating them. The CDR3 runs 13 residues. Germline CDR1 is DFQATT and CDR2 is SNEGSKA (reference sequence). DNA of the CDR3: TGCAGTGCTAGGCCCCAGGTTTACACTGAAGCTTTCTTT. It encodes CSARPQVYTEAFF.

The chain carries TRBV9 and TRBJ1-1, with D possibly TRBD1 on 6 matching bases. With 0 bases removed from V and 8 bases from J, the gap between germline ends came to 11 bases. This CDR3 has 13 residues. Germline V lookup: CDR1 SGDLS, CDR2 YYNGEE. CDR3 bases: TGTGCCAGCAGCGTAGGGACAGAAGGAGAAGCTTTCTTT. This gives the protein CASSVGTEGEAFF.

The CDR3 DNA reads TGTGCCAGCAGTTTCCCTGGGGCCAACGTCCTGACTTTC. This encodes CASSFPGANVLTF. The rearrangement joins TRBV12-3 or TRBV12-4 to TRBJ2-6; D is undetermined. V was clipped by 3 bases and J by 2 bases, with 2 bases between them. The CDR3 runs to 13 residues.

This clonotype came up once. This chain connects TRBV12-5 to TRBJ1-5, with D possibly matching TRBD1 (6 bases). The CDR3 consists of 16 residues. The germline CDR1 and CDR2 sequences are LGHNT and FRNRAP. V lost 0 bases and J lost 8, with 17 bases in between. The CDR3 coding sequence is TGTGCTAGTGGTTTGGTAGGGGGGACACCGGGAGAGCCCCAGCATTTT. It encodes CASGLVGGTPGEPQHF.

This clonotype came up a few times. The chain employs TRBV20-1 and TRBJ2-3; 11 bases align to TRBD2. The CDR3 is made up of 16 amino acids. Trimming removed 3 bases from V and 3 bases from J; junction bases left unmatched: 8. In germline, CDR1 is DFQATT, CDR2 SNEGSKA (reference sequence). The CDR3 region has the DNA TGCAGTGCTAGGATAACTAGCGGGGGATTGACAGATACGCAGTATTTT. The encoded protein is CSARITSGGLTDTQYF.

In this sample, this clonotype turned up a few times. CDR3 sequence: CSAPLAGSYNEQFF. The CDR3 DNA sequence: TGCAGTGCCCCCCTGGCGGGGTCCTACAATGAGCAGTTCTTC. The rearrangement joins TRBV20-1 to TRBJ2-1; possibly TRBD2 for D (6 bases). Looked up from germline, CDR1 is DFQATT and CDR2 is SNEGSKA (reference sequence). V dropped 6 bases and J dropped 1 base, with 13 bases sitting between them. There are 14 residues in the CDR3.

Only a few counts were recorded for this clonotype. V usage is TRBV10-1 and J usage is TRBJ1-1, with 10 bases aligning to TRBD1. Per germline, CDR1 WNHNN and CDR2 SYGVQD (reference sequence). The V gene end was trimmed by 6 bases and the J gene end by 4 bases; junction bases not matched to a gene: 8. The CDR3 length is 15 residues. The CDR3 loop is CASSAGQGRVTEAFF. The DNA of the CDR3 is TGCGCCAGCAGCGCGGGACAGGGGAGAGTCACTGAAGCTTTCTTT.

This chain connects TRBV27 to TRBJ1-2; D is ambiguous. Germline values: CDR1 MNHEY, CDR2 SMNVEV (reference sequence). V lost 2 bases, J lost 2 bases, and 15 bases lay in between. The CDR3 length is 16 residues. CDR3 in amino acids: CASSLLGRATNYGYTF. DNA of the CDR3: TGTGCCAGCAGTTTACTCGGGCGGGCAACAAACTATGGCTACACCTTC.